This entry is about one TCR beta chain. This CDR3 is built from 16 residues. Germline CDR1 MNHNS, CDR2 SASEGT. Trimming cost V 6 bases and J 0 bases, with 12 bases left between them. TCRdb redid the calling of the PCR reads with MiXCR, one entry per CDR3 protein. Of some 27,000 distinct CDR3 sequences detected, 51% appear once; the ten largest clones hold more than 5.5%. The data were obtained in a study of vaccination and CD4 T cells after COVID-19. Time point here: late sampling 161 to 241 days after vaccination in a few convalescent patients. The receptor was isolated from a human donor who had recovered from COVID-19. The input for sequencing was CD4+ T cells from blood, taken about 7 months after SARS-CoV-2 vaccination. This chain joins TRBV6-1 and TRBJ1-6; no clear D. The CDR3 loop is CASRLGRRSYNSPLHF. CDR3 nucleotide sequence: TGTGCCAGCAGACTCGGACGGCGCTCCTATAATTCACCCCTCCACTTT.